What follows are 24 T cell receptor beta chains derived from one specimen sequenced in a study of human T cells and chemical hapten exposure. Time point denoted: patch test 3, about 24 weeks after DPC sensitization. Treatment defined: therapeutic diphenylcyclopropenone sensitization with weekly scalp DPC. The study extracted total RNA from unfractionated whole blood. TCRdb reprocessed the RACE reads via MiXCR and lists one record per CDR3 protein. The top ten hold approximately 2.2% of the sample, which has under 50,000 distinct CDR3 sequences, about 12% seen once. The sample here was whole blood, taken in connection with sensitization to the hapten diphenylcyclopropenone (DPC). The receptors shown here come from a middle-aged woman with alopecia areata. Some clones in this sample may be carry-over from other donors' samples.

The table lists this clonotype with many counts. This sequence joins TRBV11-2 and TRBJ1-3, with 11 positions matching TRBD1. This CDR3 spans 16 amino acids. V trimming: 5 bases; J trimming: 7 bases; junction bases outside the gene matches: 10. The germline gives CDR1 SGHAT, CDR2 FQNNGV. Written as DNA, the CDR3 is TGTGCCAGCAGCCTGTCCGGGGACAGGGGGTCGAACACCATATATTTT. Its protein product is CASSLSGDRGSNTIYF.

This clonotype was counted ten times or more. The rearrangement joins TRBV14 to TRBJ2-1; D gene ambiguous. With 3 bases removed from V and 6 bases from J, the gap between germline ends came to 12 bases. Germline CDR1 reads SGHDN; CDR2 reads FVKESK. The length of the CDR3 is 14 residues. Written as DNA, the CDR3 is TGTGCCAGCAGCCATCAAAGGCGGAGCAATGAGCAGTTCTTC. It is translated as CASSHQRRSNEQFF.

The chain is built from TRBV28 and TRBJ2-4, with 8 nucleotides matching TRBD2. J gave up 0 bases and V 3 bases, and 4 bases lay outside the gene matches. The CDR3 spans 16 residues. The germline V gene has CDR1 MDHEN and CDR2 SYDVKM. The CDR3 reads CASSFGGDLAKNIQYF. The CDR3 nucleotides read TGTGCCAGCAGTTTCGGGGGGGATCTAGCCAAAAACATTCAGTACTTC.

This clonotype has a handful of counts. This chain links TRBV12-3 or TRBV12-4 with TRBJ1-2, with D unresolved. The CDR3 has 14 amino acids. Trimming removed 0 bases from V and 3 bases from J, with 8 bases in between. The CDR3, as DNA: TGTGCCAGCAGTTTAGCGCTTTTAGACTATGGCTACACCTTC. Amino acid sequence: CASSLALLDYGYTF.

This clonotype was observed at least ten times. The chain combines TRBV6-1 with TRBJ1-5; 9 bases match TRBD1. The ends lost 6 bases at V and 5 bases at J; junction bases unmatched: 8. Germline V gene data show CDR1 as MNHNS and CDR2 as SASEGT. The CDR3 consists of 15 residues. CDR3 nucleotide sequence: TGTGCCAGCAGACCGGGACAGGGTTCCCATCAGCCCCAGCATTTT. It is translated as CASRPGQGSHQPQHF.

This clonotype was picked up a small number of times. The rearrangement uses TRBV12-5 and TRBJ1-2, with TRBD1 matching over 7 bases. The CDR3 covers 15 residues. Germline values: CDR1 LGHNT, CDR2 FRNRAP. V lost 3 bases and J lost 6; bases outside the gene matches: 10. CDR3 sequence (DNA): TGTGCTAGTGGTTTAGCACCCCCGGGACAGCATGGCTACACCTTC. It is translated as CASGLAPPGQHGYTF.

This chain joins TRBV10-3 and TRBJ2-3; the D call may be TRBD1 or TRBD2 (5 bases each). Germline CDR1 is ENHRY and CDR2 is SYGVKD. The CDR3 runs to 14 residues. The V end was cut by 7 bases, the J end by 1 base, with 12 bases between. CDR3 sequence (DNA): TGTGCCATCACCCGGGACCGGCGCACAGATACGCAGTATTTT. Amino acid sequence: CAITRDRRTDTQYF.

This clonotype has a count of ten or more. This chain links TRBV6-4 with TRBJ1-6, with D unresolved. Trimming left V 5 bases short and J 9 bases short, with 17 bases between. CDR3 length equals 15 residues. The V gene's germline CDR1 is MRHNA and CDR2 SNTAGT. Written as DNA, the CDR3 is TGTGCCAGCAGTAGACGCTCTTCCGGGAGTTCACCCCTCCACTTT. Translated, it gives CASSRRSSGSSPLHF.

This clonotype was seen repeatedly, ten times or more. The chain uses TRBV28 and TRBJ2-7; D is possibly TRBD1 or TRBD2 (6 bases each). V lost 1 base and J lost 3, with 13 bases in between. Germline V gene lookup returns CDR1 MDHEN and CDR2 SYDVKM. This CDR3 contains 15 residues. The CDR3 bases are TGTGCCAGCAGTTTATACGGGGGCCCTCTCTACGAGCAGTACTTC. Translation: CASSLYGGPLYEQYF.

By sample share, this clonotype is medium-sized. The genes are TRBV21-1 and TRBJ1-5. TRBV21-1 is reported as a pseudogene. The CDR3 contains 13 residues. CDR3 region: CASGTNSNQPQHF. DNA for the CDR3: TGTGCCAGCGGAACAAATAGCAATCAGCCCCAGCATTTT.

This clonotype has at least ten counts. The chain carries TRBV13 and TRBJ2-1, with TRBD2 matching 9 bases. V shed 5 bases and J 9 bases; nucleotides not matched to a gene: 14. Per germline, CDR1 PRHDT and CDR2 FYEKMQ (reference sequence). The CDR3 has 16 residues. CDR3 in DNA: TGTGCCAGCAGCCAGCGTGCTAGCGGGATGAATGGTGAGCAGTTCTTC. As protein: CASSQRASGMNGEQFF.

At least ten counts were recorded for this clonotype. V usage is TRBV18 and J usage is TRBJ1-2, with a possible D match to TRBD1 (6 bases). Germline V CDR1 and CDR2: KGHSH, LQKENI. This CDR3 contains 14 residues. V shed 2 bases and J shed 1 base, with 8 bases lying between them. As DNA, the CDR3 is TGTGCCAGCTCACCAGGACAGATTAACTATGGCTACACCTTC. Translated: CASSPGQINYGYTF.

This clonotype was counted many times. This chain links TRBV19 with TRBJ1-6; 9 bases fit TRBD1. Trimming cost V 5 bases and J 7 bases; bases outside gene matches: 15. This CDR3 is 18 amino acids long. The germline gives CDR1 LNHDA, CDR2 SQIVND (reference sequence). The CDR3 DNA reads TGTGCCAGTAGTGCCCCGCGGACAGGGGTCTCTAGCAATTCACCCCTCCACTTT. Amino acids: CASSAPRTGVSSNSPLHF. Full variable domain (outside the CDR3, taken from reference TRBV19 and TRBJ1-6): DGGITQSPKYLFRKEGQNVTLSCEQNLNHDAMYWYRQDPGQGLRLIYYSQIVNDFQKGDIAEGYSVSREKKESFPLTVTSAQKNPTAFYLCASSAPRTGVSSNSPLHFGNGTRLTVT.

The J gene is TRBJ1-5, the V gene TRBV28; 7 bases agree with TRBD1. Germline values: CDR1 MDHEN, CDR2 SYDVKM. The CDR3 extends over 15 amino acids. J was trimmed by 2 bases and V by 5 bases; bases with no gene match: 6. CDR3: CASSPRQGRNQPQHF. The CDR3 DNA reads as TGTGCCAGCAGTCCCCGACAGGGCCGCAATCAGCCCCAGCATTTT.

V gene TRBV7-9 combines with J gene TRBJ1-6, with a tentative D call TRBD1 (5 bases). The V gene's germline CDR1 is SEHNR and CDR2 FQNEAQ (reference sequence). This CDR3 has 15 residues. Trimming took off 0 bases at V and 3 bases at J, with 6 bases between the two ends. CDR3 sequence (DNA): TGTGCCAGCAGCTTAGCGGGGGGCTATAATTCACCCCTCCACTTT. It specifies CASSLAGGYNSPLHF.

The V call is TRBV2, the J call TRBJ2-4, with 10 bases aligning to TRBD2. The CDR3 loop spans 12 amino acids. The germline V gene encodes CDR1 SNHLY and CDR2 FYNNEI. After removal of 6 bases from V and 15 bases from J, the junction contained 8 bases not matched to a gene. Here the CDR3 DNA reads TGTGCCAGCAGCACTACTAGCGGGACTTTGTACTTC. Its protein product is CASSTTSGTLYF.

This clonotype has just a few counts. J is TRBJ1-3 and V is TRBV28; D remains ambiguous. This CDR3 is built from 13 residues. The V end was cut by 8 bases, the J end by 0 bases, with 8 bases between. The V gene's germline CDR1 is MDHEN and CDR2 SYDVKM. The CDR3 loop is CASALDSGNTIYF. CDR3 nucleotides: TGTGCCAGCGCCTTAGACTCTGGAAACACCATATATTTT. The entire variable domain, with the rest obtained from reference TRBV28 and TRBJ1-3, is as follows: DVKVTQSSRYLVKRTGEKVFLECVQDMDHENMFWYRQDPGLGLRLIYFSYDVKMKEKGDIPEGYSVSREKKERFSLILESASTNQTSMYLCASALDSGNTIYFGEGSWLTVV.

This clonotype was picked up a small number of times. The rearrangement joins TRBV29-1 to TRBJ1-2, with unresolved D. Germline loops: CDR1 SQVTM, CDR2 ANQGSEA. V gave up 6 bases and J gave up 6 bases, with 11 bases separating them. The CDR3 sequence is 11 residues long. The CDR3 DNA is TGCAGCGTAGGGAAGAGCGATGGCTACACCTTC. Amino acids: CSVGKSDGYTF.

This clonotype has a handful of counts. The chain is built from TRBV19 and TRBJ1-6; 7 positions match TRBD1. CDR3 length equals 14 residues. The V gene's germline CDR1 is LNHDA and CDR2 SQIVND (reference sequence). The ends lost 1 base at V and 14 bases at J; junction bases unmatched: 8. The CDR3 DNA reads TGTGCCAGTAGTATAGCCCGACAGGGTCTGGCCCTCCACTTT. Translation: CASSIARQGLALHF.

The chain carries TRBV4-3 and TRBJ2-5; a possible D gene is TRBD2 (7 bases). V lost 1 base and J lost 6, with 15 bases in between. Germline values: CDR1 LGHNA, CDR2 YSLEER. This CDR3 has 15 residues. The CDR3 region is CASSQVVGGLKTQYF. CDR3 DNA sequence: TGCGCCAGCAGCCAAGTAGTGGGGGGGCTAAAGACCCAGTACTTC.

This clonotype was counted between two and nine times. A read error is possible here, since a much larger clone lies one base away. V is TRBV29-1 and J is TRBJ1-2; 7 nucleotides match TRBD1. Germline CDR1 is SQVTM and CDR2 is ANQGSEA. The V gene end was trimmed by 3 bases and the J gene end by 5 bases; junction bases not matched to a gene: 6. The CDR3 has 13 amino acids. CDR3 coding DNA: TGCAGCGTTGACGCCCCGACAGGGTATGGCTACACCTTC. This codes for CSVDAPTGYGYTF. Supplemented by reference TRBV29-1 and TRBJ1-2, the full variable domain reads SAVISQKPSRDICQRGTSLTIQCQVDSQVTMMFWYRQQPGQSLTLIATANQGSEATYESGFVIDKFPISRPNLTFSTLTVSNMSPEDSSIYLCSVDAPTGYGYTFGSGTRLTVV.

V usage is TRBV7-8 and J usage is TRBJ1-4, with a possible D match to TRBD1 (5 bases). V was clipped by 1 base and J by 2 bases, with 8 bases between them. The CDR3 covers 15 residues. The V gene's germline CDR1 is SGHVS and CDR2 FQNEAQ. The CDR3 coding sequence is TGTGCCAGCAGCTTAGGGGCAGGGACTAATGAAAAACTGTTTTTT. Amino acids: CASSLGAGTNEKLFF.

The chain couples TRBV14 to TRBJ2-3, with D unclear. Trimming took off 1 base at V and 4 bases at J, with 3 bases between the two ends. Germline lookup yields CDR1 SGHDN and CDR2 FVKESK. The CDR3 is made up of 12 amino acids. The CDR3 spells CASSQVPDTQYF. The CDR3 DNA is TGTGCCAGCAGCCAAGTGCCAGATACGCAGTATTTT.

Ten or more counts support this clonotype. CDR3 DNA: TGTGCCAGCAGTTTGTCGGCGGGAGGGTACGAGCAGTACTTC. It yields the protein CASSLSAGGYEQYF. The chain links TRBV6-6 to TRBJ2-7; TRBD2 agrees at 9 bases. The germline CDR1 and CDR2 sequences are MNHNY and SVGAGI (reference sequence). This CDR3 is built from 14 residues. V lost 4 bases and J lost 4; bases outside the gene matches: 5.